Sequencing of this TCR beta chain was carried out in a study of control samples from healthy donors and cancer patients. Here immunoSEQ multiplex PCR was the method, and the copy in TCRdb shows in-frame clones only, minus some. The sample holds approximately 110,000 clones; approximately 90% are singletons and the top ten take about 7.2%. Trimming shortened V by 1 base and J by 1 base, and 4 bases separated the two germline ends. Germline values: CDR1 KGHSH, CDR2 LQKENI. The CDR3 consists of 13 residues. About this clone itself: This sample includes further DNA sequences coding for the same CDR3.

The chain recombines TRBV18 with TRBJ1-1; D is unclear. The clonotype comes from a young woman in good health. The sample taken for sequencing was blood. The CDR3 DNA reads as TGTGCCAGCTCACCACGGGAGAACACTGAAGCTTTCTTT. It encodes CASSPRENTEAFF.